Listed below are T cell receptor beta chains from one sample, sequenced in a study of blood T cell repertoires in COVID-19. Generated by immunoSEQ multiplex PCR, the TCRdb table keeps only in-frame clones and is missing some. The sample carries 300,000 to 400,000 clones, about 87% recorded once. Source material: peripheral blood. Receptors originate from a woman aged 45-59 years who had recovered from COVID-19. Both conserved end residues are part of each CDR3. A D gene is named only where the DNA matches it firmly. Clone size is given for some rows only: seen once, a few or many times, or a class if the clone is expanded.

D gene: TRBD1; J gene: TRBJ1-4; V gene: TRBV28; clone size: .; CDR3 DNA: TGTGCCAGCACTACGGACAGGTTGGGTGAAAAACTGTTTTTT; CDR3 protein: CASTTDRLGEKLFF
D gene: .; J gene: TRBJ1-2; V gene: TRBV28; clone size: .; CDR3 DNA: TGTGCCAGCAATCGTTGGGAGGCTGGCTACACCTTC; CDR3 protein: CASNRWEAGYTF
D gene: TRBD2; J gene: TRBJ2-2; V gene: TRBV6-2/TRBV6-3; clone size: .; CDR3 DNA: TGTGCCAGCAGCAGACTAGCGGGGGACACCGGGGAGCTGTTTTTT; CDR3 protein: CASSRLAGDTGELFF
D gene: .; J gene: TRBJ2-7; V gene: TRBV29-1; clone size: few; CDR3 DNA: TGCAGCGTTGAGGGGGGGGACATAAAAGACGAGCAGTACTTC; CDR3 protein: CSVEGGDIKDEQYF
D gene: TRBD2; J gene: TRBJ2-5; V gene: TRBV29-1; clone size: .; CDR3 DNA: TGCAGCGTGGGGCCTCGGACTAGCGGGGTTGAGACCCAGTACTTC; CDR3 protein: CSVGPRTSGVETQYF
D gene: .; J gene: TRBJ1-2; V gene: TRBV28; clone size: once; CDR3 DNA: TGTGCCAGCAGACCCTCGGCGGATCTGGGGCGCTACACCTTC; CDR3 protein: CASRPSADLGRYTF
D gene: .; J gene: TRBJ1-1; V gene: TRBV18; clone size: .; CDR3 DNA: TGTGCCAGCTCACCAACGAAGGAGCTCACTGAAGCTTTCTTT; CDR3 protein: CASSPTKELTEAFF
D gene: .; J gene: TRBJ2-3; V gene: TRBV29-1; clone size: .; CDR3 DNA: TGCAGCGTTGGTGGCAGGAACACAGATACGCAGTATTTT; CDR3 protein: CSVGGRNTDTQYF
D gene: .; J gene: TRBJ1-6; V gene: TRBV10-3; clone size: .; CDR3 DNA: TGTGCCATCTCTTCTAATCTCCTATATAATTCACCCCTCCACTTT; CDR3 protein: CAISSNLLYNSPLHF
D gene: .; J gene: TRBJ1-5; V gene: TRBV11-2; clone size: few; CDR3 DNA: TGTGCCAGCAGCTTTCCCCAGGAACCGCAGCCCCAGCATTTT; CDR3 protein: CASSFPQEPQPQHF